A selection of T cell receptor beta chains follows, all from one sample in a study of beta chain features in type 1 diabetes. Sequenced by immunoSEQ multiplex PCR; TCRdb stores in-frame clones only, minus some. Seen here are 400,000 or so clones, over 8.5% observed once, and the top ten hold about 0.64%. Sequencing was performed on central memory CD4+ T cells from blood. The origin of the receptors is a man aged 25 to 40 with type 1 diabetes. Both conserved end residues are part of each CDR3.

v_gene	j_gene	CDR3aa
TRBV30	TRBJ1-4	CAWALGDGKLFF
TRBV11-2	TRBJ2-7	CASTTSGGVVYF
TRBV10-3	TRBJ1-2	CAIRGTGGIDGYTF
TRBV4-3	TRBJ1-2	CASSQDGGPPVRYGYTF
TRBV7-8	TRBJ2-1	CASSSRDRGYNEQFF
TRBV5-1	TRBJ2-3	CASSFSSGRDTQYF
TRBV7-2	TRBJ1-1	CASSQDPGPNTEAFF
TRBV6-1	TRBJ2-7	CASSDNRGSYEQYF
TRBV7-2	TRBJ2-7	CASSSSSGSSYEQYF
TRBV25-1	TRBJ2-3	CASSDPGVVTQYF
TRBV29-1	TRBJ1-2	CSVETVAGRCTF
TRBV28	TRBJ2-7	CSRSWGQGSSYEQYF
TRBV2	TRBJ2-5	CASTPPGETQYF
TRBV11-2	TRBJ2-7	CASGKAGTSSYEQYF
TRBV27	TRBJ2-5	CASSKRETQYF
TRBV27	TRBJ2-1	CASSLPPSSKYYNEQFF
TRBV6-5	TRBJ1-2	CASSRLNRGPYGYTF
TRBV5-1	TRBJ1-2	CASSPSGANYGYTF
TRBV5-1	TRBJ2-5	CASSVQALAETQYF
TRBV6-4	TRBJ2-3	CASSVRVPRYF
TRBV5-1	TRBJ2-5	CASRPPGQGQETQYF
TRBV7-6	TRBJ1-1	CASSSQGGTEAFF
TRBV5-8	TRBJ2-7	CASSLGTEAGYEQYF
TRBV6-5	TRBJ2-7	CASNPGTAYEQYF
TRBV16	TRBJ2-2	CASSPGLELFF
TRBV4-3	TRBJ2-7	CASSQERTDTYEQYF
TRBV19	TRBJ2-1	CASSISLSSYNEQFF
TRBV30	TRBJ2-2	CAWSRQGNTGELFF
TRBV2	TRBJ2-1	CASSLAVYNEQFF
TRBV21-1	TRBJ2-3	CASSFSSGGTDTQYF
TRBV4-2	TRBJ2-7	CASSQDGRFSYEQYF
TRBV5-8	TRBJ1-1	CASSWGQGWDTEAFF
TRBV6-1	TRBJ2-1	CASSDRAGGPYNEQFF
TRBV29-1	TRBJ2-7	CSVLTSGSSYEQYF
TRBV6-4	TRBJ2-3	CASRMTGGTDTQYF
TRBV11-3	TRBJ2-7	CASSFSGNSYEQYF
TRBV19	TRBJ1-3	CASSVGQVDSGNTIYF